A single T cell receptor beta chain is shown here with its context. It lacks a known antigen. The sample holds no much larger clone one base away, and base qualities are not on file. The immunoSEQ multiplex PCR, with forward primers for 54 TRBV segments and reverse primers for 13 TRBJ segments, was used to amplify TCRB CDR3 regions. For pre-culture CD4+ samples, sequencing was done at deep resolution with a target of a few hundred thousand T cell genomes. Amplicons were sequenced on an Illumina HiSeq System, producing 87 bp reads covering the CDR3. The study's processing was this. PCR and sequencing errors in the reads were corrected, and alignment to IMGT reference sequences was used to define CDR3 regions. Synthetic template pools were used to estimate template counts and unique rearrangement counts. Clonality was computed as 1 minus Pielou's evenness. The Daley-Smith estimator was used to estimate richness. Repertoire overlap was measured with Morisita's index. A clone counted as low-abundance if it appeared in cultured samples but went undetected in the pre-culture repertoire of the same donor. In its TCRdb copy, this immuneACCESS table keeps in-frame sequences only and misses some clones. Where compared with another copy, unresolved V genes explain less than half of these, and the others have no known cause. V and J calls and clone size are those listed in that table; D and trimming were worked out from the DNA. The sample records fewer than 95,000 clones, about 89% of which are singletons. Jointly, the top ten make up 1.7% of the sample.

The source of the sample is a study of T cell repertoires and HLA-DP antigens (dated by TCRdb to the late 2010s). Background on the whole study: An in vitro model of CD4+ T cell alloreactivity against allogeneic HLA-DP presented by transduced HeLa cells was used in the study. Average DNA input was around 220 ng for sorted CD137+CD4+ samples, compared with 950 to 1,500 ng for pre-culture CD4+ samples. Compared with self, one alloantigen differed at one amino acid in the peptide-binding groove and the other differed at ten, modelling structurally similar versus dissimilar alloantigens. The three donors were two male and one female, with ages ranging from the 18-to-29 to the 60-to-69 age band.

Magnetic bead negative selection was used to isolate untouched CD4+ T cells from Ficoll-separated PBMC, with purity averaging 97.7%. Untouched CD4+ T cells were isolated with magnetic beads from Ficoll-separated PBMC, and a purity of 95% to 98% was reached with negligible CD8+ contamination. Donors were three healthy blood donors whose buffy coats supplied peripheral blood mononuclear cells. All three donors were CMV seronegative. The DNeasy Blood & Tissue Kit was used to extract genomic DNA. For each subject, genomic DNA from sorted CD137+CD4+ cells and from pre-culture CD4+ baseline samples underwent TCRB sequencing. The V and J ends are trimmed by 4 bases and 3 bases, leaving 15 bases between them. From its cysteine to its phenylalanine, the CDR3 spans 15 amino acids. Only the CDR3 region is kept as DNA, spanning 45 bases read in frame from base 1. For CDR1 and CDR2, the germline V gene (reference sequence) lists GTSNPN and SVGIG.

Summary of the overall study and its limitations: Similar clonality (about 0.38) was observed for sorted CD137+ cells against both alloantigens, and this clonality was much higher than that observed in pre-culture samples (roughly 0.04). Clones undetected before culture had an average cumulative frequency of approximately 35% against one allele versus roughly 55% against the other. Naive and memory CD4+ repertoires were not analysed separately. Limitations included only a few donors, a non-physiological HeLa antigen-presenting system, and the use of total CD4+ responder cells.

The TCR was taken from a man aged 50 or older in good health and CMV-seronegative. This sequence uses TRBV30 and TRBJ2-2, and TRBD1 may be the D gene, going by 6 matching bases. The sequencing input was CD4+ T cells from PBMCs. At the DNA level, the sequence is TGTGCCTGGATAAGGACAGTCTCGTACACCGGGGAGCTGTTTTTT. The resulting protein is CAWIRTVSYTGELFF.